This T cell receptor beta chain was recorded in a study of cytomegalovirus exposure and HLA in healthy donors listed by TCRdb under 2017. Study-level background: In an earlier analysis of approximately 500 of the donors, less than 350 Gb of sequence data and 90 million to 120 million unique TCR beta sequences from roughly 200 million T cells were reported. Among the 398 genotyped donors, about 85% belonged to the genetic ancestry cluster associated with self-reported Caucasian donors. The study was designed to test whether signatures of past pathogen exposure could be identified by cataloging public T cell receptors. On average, roughly 250,000 unique TCR beta nucleotide sequences were sequenced per donor among fewer than 500 genotyped donors of the cohort, with roughly 18% of those sequences being non-productive. The number of typed donors differed by locus: 629-630 for A, B, C, DRB1 and DQB1; 500 to 550 for DQA1; 606 for DPA1; and roughly 490 for DPB1. Roughly five DR-DQ haplotypes were handled as single units for association and clustering, since linkage in the cohort was strong. Using immunosequencing, the study profiled T cell repertoires from 666 subjects and related those repertoires to cytomegalovirus serostatus. An earlier analysis of several hundred of the donors used high-throughput TCR beta sequencing to judge whether each TCR beta V gene segment behaved as functional or pseudogenic. An early release covering about 600 HLA-typed donors comprised about 310 gigabases of sequencing data and around 80 million unique TCR sequences. In a later analysis, previously published TCR beta repertoires from 670 or so donors were re-analyzed and high-resolution HLA genotyping was added so that TCR occurrence patterns could be studied. Rather than using new phenotypic data, the later analysis identified candidate immune exposures from TCR beta sequences and from how often those sequences occurred across donors. The study combined high-throughput TCR immunosequencing, statistical association of individual TCRs with disease status, and machine learning to predict cytomegalovirus infection status. Class I and class II HLA loci were covered by the typing at four-digit resolution. Along with the roughly 670-subject first cohort, a separate validation cohort of approximately 110 different subjects was used. A later genetic analysis used genome-wide SNP genotypes for 398 of the 666 donors, treating that subset as a discovery cohort. Donor age, sex, ethnicity and CMV serostatus were compiled alongside the repertoire data. All discovery cohort repertoires had been generated on a single sequencing platform. What the work shows at the level of the full study, not this receptor alone: For the cohort, immune exposure information was limited to CMV serostatus. In a later analysis, several top co-occurrence clusters were reported to appear linked to parvovirus B19, influenza, CMV and Epstein-Barr virus. Assigning TCR associations to individual alleles was difficult when HLA alleles, especially DR and DQ, strongly co-occurred. Because HLA typing was missing for some donors at each locus, association tests included only the typed subset. Because counts were too low, roughly 16 rarely observed V segments, including chromosome 9 orphons, were excluded from the earlier analysis of 587 of the donors. A cluster of highly shared sequence variants was judged likely to be a technical artifact of the sequencing pipeline. In both the original and validation cohorts, the classifier was reported to diagnose cytomegalovirus status with high specificity and sensitivity. A further reported finding was that TCR beta sequences accurately predicted the HLA-A and HLA-B alleles for most subjects in the first cohort. Most TCR sequences were seen in very few donors, while some public TCRs were found in many individuals. In a later analysis, the rate of TCR association differed among HLA loci, with DRB1 alleles having the most associated TCRs and HLA-C alleles having the fewest. The presence/absence analyses assumed that sequencing depth was roughly uniform across donors, and that assumption may not be true. In a later analysis, most CMV-associated TCR beta chains were found to appear HLA-restricted, with HLA associations seemingly driven largely by CMV exposure. The 87-base-pair reads could not distinguish some IMGT-functional V segments, including TRBV6-2 and TRBV6-3, so those segments were excluded. It was suggested by the authors that the approach could potentially be generalized to other disease states and immunological phenotypes. A total of about 150 TCR beta chains were listed by the study as associated with cytomegalovirus. In vitro tests confirmed that a few of the cytomegalovirus-associated TCR beta chains recognize cytomegalovirus antigens. The cohort was sequenced for TCR beta chains only, and without alpha or paired-chain data the features that could be detected were limited. In a later analysis, HLA-associated TCR beta chains were found to be more clonally expanded and to have lower generation probabilities than equally common non-associated chains. An association between a missense DCLRE1C variant and V-gene and J-gene trimming of TCR beta chains was found in a later genetic analysis and replicated in an independent cohort. In a later analysis, some 18,000 TCR beta sequences were associated with specific HLA alleles at a false discovery rate of 0.05. Correlated functional status among segregating V segments might be attributable to linkage disequilibrium, but an unknown experimental factor could not be ruled out. In a later genetic analysis, fewer N-insertions in productive TCRs were reported among donors in an Asian-associated ancestry cluster than the approximately 710-donor mean. In an earlier analysis of a few hundred of the donors, most TCR beta V segments were observed in productive rearrangements about 90% or about 30% of the time, broadly matching IMGT annotations.

In total, 600 or so healthy bone marrow donors made up the cohort. Cohort members were all nominally healthy when sampled, although unrecorded immune exposures were likely present. The donor tested CMV seronegative, placing the donor among the 350 or so seronegative members of the cohort. Every donor gave a peripheral blood sample, and the peripheral blood mononuclear cells from that sample were used for TCR beta sequencing. The Qiagen DNeasy Blood Extraction Kit was used to extract genomic DNA from the blood cell samples. The library was produced with the immunoSEQ multiplex PCR assay. For the multiplex PCR, a mixture combining 60 forward primers for TCR Vbeta segments and 13 reverse primers for TCR Jbeta segments was used. The CDR3 region of rearranged TCR beta genes was amplified from genomic DNA with a multiplex PCR assay. The Illumina HiSeq System was used to sequence the amplified TCR beta libraries as 87-base-pair reads. The original methods were these. Across the 500 to 850 repertoires, a later analysis counted around 80 million unique TCR beta chains, roughly 11 million of which were shared by at least two donors. To remove PCR and sequencing errors, raw reads were error-corrected and collapsed into unique sequences using a nearest-neighbor algorithm that merged closely related sequences. To assign V, D and J gene segments, CDR3 sequences were aligned to IMGT reference sequences. For a sequence to be retained, a match of at least six nucleotides was required to both a V gene segment and a J gene segment. A rearrangement counted as productive if the CDR3 had no stop codons and remained in frame with V and J, and every other rearrangement counted as non-productive. CDR3 was defined according to IMGT convention as the region running from the second conserved V-encoded cysteine to the conserved J-encoded phenylalanine. Sequences without an unambiguous match to a single V gene segment were excluded from the earlier analysis of about 640 of the donors. In an earlier analysis of around 590 of the donors, a V segment was called functional when productive rearrangements were above 56.7%, and segregating when the standard deviation between donors exceeded 5%. A statistical classification framework was built to diagnose cytomegalovirus status from the catalog of TCR beta chain sequences. A later analysis assigned V and J genes by comparing TCR nucleotide sequences with IMGT/GENE-DB human TR gene sequences. Using the TCRdist pipeline, a later analysis assigned CDR3 sequences along with most-parsimonious VDJ recombination scenarios. A later analysis defined each TCR beta chain by its CDR3 amino acid sequence plus V-gene family, and excluded reads lacking a unique V-gene family. A later analysis removed 450 to 600 highly shared, low-generation-probability nucleotide sequences to deal with suspected cross-contamination and a sequencing artifact. A later analysis calculated a clonal expansion index for each public chain from normalized within-repertoire ranks of inferred template counts. In a later analysis, generation probabilities were computed using a VDJ recombination model fitted to out-of-frame rearrangements, and the results were checked against IGoR. In a later analysis, TCR-TCR, TCR-HLA and TCR-CMV co-occurrence was scored with hypergeometric tests, and a repertoire-size bias correction was applied to TCR pairs. False discovery rates were estimated in a later analysis by permuting HLA or CMV assignments 20 times. A later analysis grouped co-occurring TCRs with DBSCAN, adding TCRdist sequence similarity when clustering within HLA-allele-positive subsets. Repertoires with fewer than 30,000 or more than 120,000 public chains, plus five repertoires with anomalous nucleotide sharing, were excluded from co-occurrence clustering. The immuneACCESS repertoire file appears here via TCRdb, limited to in-frame rearrangements. These files lack a portion of the clones; in checked studies, under half of the deficit traces to unresolved V genes, and the cause of the others is not known. The DNA was the basis for D and trimming; V, J and clone size are from that table. Within this sample are approximately 190,000 clones, with about 87% of them counted one time only. Jointly, the top ten make up 1.3% of the sample.

To note about this clone: What antigen it recognizes has not been identified. Base qualities are not provided; no much larger clone lies one nucleotide away.

Measured from the cysteine to the phenylalanine, the CDR3 is 15 residues long. The entry retains the CDR3 DNA only, 45 bases that are in frame from base 1. CDR1 and CDR2 were assigned from the germline V gene as SGHRS and YFSETQ. V has 5 bases trimmed and J has 1 base trimmed; junction bases matching no gene number 3. Sequencing input: PBMCs. This TCR came from a man under 40 in good health and CMV-seronegative. The chain is assembled from TRBV5-1 and TRBJ2-2, and 9 junctional nucleotides match TRBD2. CDR3 protein: CASRPTSGNTGELFF. In nucleotides, the sequence is TGCGCCAGCAGGCCGACTAGCGGGAACACCGGGGAGCTGTTTTTT.